The clone carrying this TCR beta chain was seen once. Generated by immunoSEQ multiplex PCR, the TCRdb table keeps only in-frame clones and is missing some. The sample lists 700,000 to 750,000 clones, approximately 83% occurring once. The sample is drawn from a study of shared T cell receptors in the human thymus. CDR1 SNHLY and CDR2 FYNNEI come from the germline V gene. Trimming at V came to 3 bases and at J to 3 bases, leaving 13 bases not matched to a gene. The CDR3 contains 19 residues. The same specimen was also included in a second study, on human thymus T cells. As that study records: All donors were healthy Finnish infants who were undergoing corrective surgery to treat congenital heart defects. It was from resections taken during corrective heart surgery that the thymus tissue came. Gene usage for V and J segments appeared biased in thymic and blood repertoires. Unrelated individuals reportedly shared highly overlapping thymic TCR repertoires.

Source material: thymocytes. The TCR comes from a girl less than two years old with a congenital heart defect. The gene calls are TRBV2 and TRBJ2-3, with 12 bases matching TRBD2. CDR3 nucleotides: TGTGCCAGCAGTGATCAGCTAGCGGGGGGGCTTAAGGCGACAGATACGCAGTATTTT. This encodes CASSDQLAGGLKATDTQYF. Complete variable domain (other parts from reference TRBV2 and TRBJ2-3): EPEVTQTPSHQVTQMGQEVILRCVPISNHLYFYWYRQILGQKVEFLVSFYNNEISEKSEIFDDQFSVERPDGSNFTLKIRSTKLEDSAMYFCASSDQLAGGLKATDTQYFGPGTRLTVL.